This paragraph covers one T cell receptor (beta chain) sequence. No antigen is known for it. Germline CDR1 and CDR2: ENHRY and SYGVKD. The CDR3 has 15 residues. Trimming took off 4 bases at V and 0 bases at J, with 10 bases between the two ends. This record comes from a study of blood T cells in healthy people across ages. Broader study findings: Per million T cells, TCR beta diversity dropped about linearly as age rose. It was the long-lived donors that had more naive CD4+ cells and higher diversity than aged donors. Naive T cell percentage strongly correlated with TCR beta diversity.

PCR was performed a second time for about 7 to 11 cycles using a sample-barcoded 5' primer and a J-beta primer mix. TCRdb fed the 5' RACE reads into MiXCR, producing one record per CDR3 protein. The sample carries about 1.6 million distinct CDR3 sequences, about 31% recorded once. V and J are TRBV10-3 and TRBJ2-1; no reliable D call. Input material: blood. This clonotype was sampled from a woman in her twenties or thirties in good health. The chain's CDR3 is CAISGMSSSYNEQFF. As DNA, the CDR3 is TGTGCCATCAGTGGAATGTCCAGCTCCTACAATGAGCAGTTCTTC.